A selection of T cell receptor beta chains follows, all from one sample in a study of blood T cell repertoires in COVID-19. Assay: immunoSEQ multiplex PCR; the TCRdb copy retains only in-frame clones and omits some. This table has roughly 36,000 clones, around 80% appearing once. Specimen: peripheral blood. Receptors originate from a human donor in a cohort sampled during active COVID-19. Each CDR3 is given with its conserved first and last residue. The D gene is left open where the match is weak. Expanded clones are given a class, and other clones once, few, many or no size at all.

D gene: .; clone size: .; V gene: TRBV5-4; J gene: TRBJ1-1; CDR3 DNA: TGTGCCAGCAGCTATGACAGGACTGGGACTGAAGCTTTCTTT; CDR3 protein: CASSYDRTGTEAFF
D gene: .; clone size: .; V gene: TRBV29-1; J gene: TRBJ1-1; CDR3 DNA: TGCCTCACAGGACGGCAGAACACTGAAGCTTTCTTT; CDR3 protein: CLTGRQNTEAFF
D gene: .; clone size: .; V gene: TRBV7-6; J gene: TRBJ1-1; CDR3 DNA: TGTGCCAGCAGCTTACGGACTACGAACACTGAAGCTTTCTTT; CDR3 protein: CASSLRTTNTEAFF
D gene: .; clone size: .; V gene: TRBV12-3/TRBV12-4; J gene: TRBJ2-1; CDR3 DNA: TGTGCCAGCAGTTCCGGACTGGGAGATGAGCAGTTCTTC; CDR3 protein: CASSSGLGDEQFF
D gene: .; clone size: .; V gene: TRBV4-2; J gene: TRBJ1-3; CDR3 DNA: TGTGCCAGCAGCCAGGGGGGTCATGGAAACACCATATATTTT; CDR3 protein: CASSQGGHGNTIYF
D gene: TRBD1; clone size: .; V gene: TRBV30; J gene: TRBJ1-1; CDR3 DNA: TGTGCCTGGAGTCCGGGACAGGGCTCCACTGAAGCTTTCTTT; CDR3 protein: CAWSPGQGSTEAFF
D gene: TRBD2; clone size: few; V gene: TRBV10-1; J gene: TRBJ2-1; CDR3 DNA: TGCGCCAGCAGTGAGTCCGGGACTAGCAGGCAGTTCTTC; CDR3 protein: CASSESGTSRQFF
D gene: TRBD2; clone size: few; V gene: TRBV27; J gene: TRBJ2-3; CDR3 DNA: TGTGCCAGCAGTTGGGGCGGGGGGACGGATACGCAGTATTTT; CDR3 protein: CASSWGGGTDTQYF
D gene: TRBD2; clone size: .; V gene: TRBV27; J gene: TRBJ2-7; CDR3 DNA: TGTGCCAGCAGTCGGGGGGGTTACGAGCAGTACTTC; CDR3 protein: CASSRGGYEQYF
D gene: TRBD1; clone size: .; V gene: TRBV6-2/TRBV6-3; J gene: TRBJ1-5; CDR3 DNA: TGTGCCAGCAGTTATCGAGGACAGGGGAATCAGCCCCAGCATTTT; CDR3 protein: CASSYRGQGNQPQHF
D gene: .; clone size: few; V gene: TRBV28; J gene: TRBJ2-5; CDR3 DNA: TGTGCCAGCAGTTTCGGGCAGGGTCGTAGAGAGACCCAGTACTTC; CDR3 protein: CASSFGQGRRETQYF
D gene: TRBD2; clone size: .; V gene: TRBV5-1; J gene: TRBJ2-4; CDR3 DNA: TGCGCCAGCAGCTTATCTAGCGGGGGAGGAAACATTCAGTACTTC; CDR3 protein: CASSLSSGGGNIQYF
D gene: .; clone size: .; V gene: TRBV10-2; J gene: TRBJ2-2; CDR3 DNA: TGCGCCAGCAGTGAGCGGGAGCTCACCGGGGAGCTGTTTTTT; CDR3 protein: CASSERELTGELFF
D gene: .; clone size: .; V gene: TRBV12-3/TRBV12-4; J gene: TRBJ1-5; CDR3 DNA: TGTGCCAGCACCTTTGGCCTCAATCAGCCCCAGCATTTT; CDR3 protein: CASTFGLNQPQHF
D gene: .; clone size: .; V gene: TRBV29-1; J gene: TRBJ2-5; CDR3 DNA: TGCAGCGTCTCCCTGGGGGGGCGAGAGACCCAGTACTTC; CDR3 protein: CSVSLGGRETQYF
D gene: .; clone size: .; V gene: TRBV18; J gene: TRBJ2-6; CDR3 DNA: TGTGCCAGCTCGTCAGGGTTTGGTGGGGCCAACGTCCTGACTTTC; CDR3 protein: CASSSGFGGANVLTF
D gene: .; clone size: .; V gene: TRBV18; J gene: TRBJ1-2; CDR3 DNA: TGTGCCAGCTCAAATAACAGGGAAAATTCGTGGGGCTACACCTTC; CDR3 protein: CASSNNRENSWGYTF
D gene: .; clone size: few; V gene: TRBV6-2/TRBV6-3; J gene: TRBJ2-5; CDR3 DNA: TGTGCCAGCAGTTACGGATCCTGGCAGGGGCGGGAGACCCAGTACTTC; CDR3 protein: CASSYGSWQGRETQYF